The 24 T cell receptor beta chains below were found in one sample sequenced in a study of CD8+CD57+ T cells in acquired aplastic anemia. TCR beta VDJ and CDR3 profiles were obtained from a genomic DNA template. Via MiXCR, TCRdb re-called the reads, giving one row per CDR3 protein. The sample consists of about 240,000 distinct CDR3 sequences, approximately 50% of them appearing once. Sequencing was done on patients that had shown CD8+CD57+ cell expansion by flow cytometry. Sequencing input: sorted CD4+, CD8+, or CD8+CD57+ T cells (not recorded which) from PBMCs. The receptors stem from a human donor with aplastic anemia.

The chain recombines TRBV15 with TRBJ2-5, with 8 bases lining up with TRBD1. This CDR3 has 16 residues. Germline values: CDR1 LNHNV, CDR2 YYDKDF (reference sequence). V lost 0 bases, J lost 2 bases, and 5 bases stayed unmatched. The CDR3 spells CATSRDRGQAQETQYF. The CDR3, as DNA: TGTGCCACCAGCAGAGATCGGGGACAGGCGCAAGAGACCCAGTACTTC.

This clonotype has a count of ten or more. The CDR3 loop reads CSARQGVRGEQYF. In DNA, the CDR3 is TGCAGTGCTAGACAGGGGGTAAGAGGAGAGCAGTACTTC. This chain uses TRBV20-1 with TRBJ2-7, with TRBD1 identical over 7 bases. After removal of 2 bases from V and 7 bases from J, the junction contained 8 bases not matched to a gene. CDR3 size: 13 residues. Per germline, CDR1 DFQATT and CDR2 SNEGSKA (reference sequence).

A word on this clonotype: Sequence at one end of the junction differs from germline and may be a read error. The chain carries TRBV10-3 and TRBJ1-5; perhaps TRBD1 as D (5 bases). CDR3 length: 16 amino acids. Germline loops: CDR1 ENHRY, CDR2 SYGVKD. In DNA form, the CDR3 reads TGTGCCATCAGTGAGTCGGGGCCAGATAGCCATCAGCCCCAGCATTTT. Encoded protein: CAISESGPDSHQPQHF.

This clonotype was counted at least ten times. The chain links TRBV7-9 to TRBJ2-1; D not certain. This CDR3 is built from 16 residues. Germline V gives CDR1 SEHNR, CDR2 FQNEAQ (reference sequence). V was trimmed by 1 base and J by 1 base, leaving 11 bases between them. Here the CDR3 reads CASSLEGGPSYNEQFF. The CDR3 region has the DNA TGTGCCAGCAGCTTAGAGGGTGGACCATCCTACAATGAGCAGTTCTTC.

The V call is TRBV2, the J call TRBJ1-2; D perhaps matches TRBD1 (5 bases). CDR3 length equals 14 residues. V lost 8 bases and J 4 bases, leaving 17 bases between the germline ends. Germline V CDR1 and CDR2: SNHLY, FYNNEI. As DNA, the CDR3 is TGTGCCAGCTTGTTCTTGGGGCAGATCTATGGCTACACCTTC. It codes for CASLFLGQIYGYTF.

Many counts were recorded for this clonotype. This chain links TRBV27 with TRBJ2-7; D gene uncertain. Looked up from germline, CDR1 is MNHEY and CDR2 is SMNVEV (reference sequence). The CDR3 consists of 12 residues. Between the trimmed V and J ends, which lost 5 bases and 3 bases, there was a span of 8 bases. The CDR3 DNA reads as TGTGCCAGCAGTCCCAACAGCTACGAGCAGTACTTC. As protein: CASSPNSYEQYF.

This clonotype was counted many times. The V call is TRBV4-3, the J call TRBJ1-1, with D possibly being TRBD1 (6 bases). This CDR3 spans 16 amino acids. The germline V and J ends were trimmed by 1 base and 3 bases, with 15 bases remaining between them. CDR1 and CDR2 (germline): LGHNA, YSLEER. CDR3 sequence reads: CASSQVFGGRDTEAFF. The CDR3 DNA reads TGCGCCAGCAGCCAAGTTTTTGGGGGGCGGGACACTGAAGCTTTCTTT.

This clonotype was seen repeatedly, ten times or more. This chain joins TRBV7-3 and TRBJ2-7; 10 positions agree with TRBD2. After removal of 0 bases from V and 5 bases from J, the junction contained 7 bases not matched to a gene. The germline V gene encodes CDR1 SGHTA and CDR2 FQGTGA. The length of the CDR3 is 16 residues. The CDR3 DNA follows: TGTGCCAGCAGCTTAACGGGGGGGACTAGCGCTGACGAGCAGTACTTC. Protein: CASSLTGGTSADEQYF.

This chain connects TRBV15 to TRBJ2-6, with D uncertain. Trimming took off 1 base at V and 1 base at J, with 14 bases between the two ends. This CDR3 region has 18 residues. CDR1 LNHNV and CDR2 YYDKDF come from the germline V gene (reference sequence). In DNA form, the CDR3 reads TGTGCCACCAGCAGAGGGACGGGTTTTCCTTCTGGGGCCAACGTCCTGACTTTC. Translated, it gives CATSRGTGFPSGANVLTF.

The table lists this clonotype with many counts. This sequence joins TRBV20-1 and TRBJ2-5; TRBD2 might be the D (6 bases). The germline V and J ends were trimmed by 1 base and 3 bases, with 12 bases remaining between them. The CDR3 contains 14 residues. CDR1 is DFQATT, CDR2 SNEGSKA, per germline (reference sequence). As DNA, the CDR3 is TGCAGTGCTAGAGGCCGGGACTCAAAAGAGACCCAGTACTTC. This translates into CSARGRDSKETQYF.

This clonotype was detected ten times or more. The chain uses TRBV12-3 or TRBV12-4 and TRBJ2-3, with 12 bases identical to TRBD2. This CDR3 contains 17 residues. Unmatched junction bases numbered 5, after V lost 1 base and J lost 3 bases. This CDR3 is CASSLGASGRVTDTQYF. The CDR3 nucleotides are TGTGCCAGCAGTTTAGGGGCTAGCGGGAGGGTGACAGATACGCAGTATTTT.

In the case of this clonotype: A much larger clone differs from this one at a single base, so this may be a read error. The rearrangement joins TRBV7-9 to TRBJ2-1, with a tentative D call TRBD2 (6 bases). The CDR3 sequence is 16 residues long. V was shortened by 1 base and J by 0 bases, with 10 bases between the two germline ends. CDR1 and CDR2 from the germline V gene are SEHNR and FQNEAQ (reference sequence). CDR3 sequence reads: CASSLVSGGSYNEQFF. DNA for the CDR3: TGTGCCAGCAGCTTAGTATCCGGGGGCTCCTACAATGAGCAGTTCTTC.

This clonotype was seen repeatedly, ten times or more. This chain joins TRBV15 and TRBJ2-6; the D is unclear. The V gene's germline CDR1 is LNHNV and CDR2 YYDKDF (reference sequence). There are 14 residues in the CDR3. With 3 bases removed from V and 2 bases from J, the gap between germline ends came to 5 bases. The CDR3 nucleotides are TGTGCCACCAGCAGTGGGACTGGGGCCAACGTCCTGACTTTC. Amino acid sequence: CATSSGTGANVLTF.

Many counts were recorded for this clonotype. This chain uses TRBV15 with TRBJ2-7; D is ambiguous. The V end lost 0 bases, the J end lost 2 bases, and 14 bases lay between the germline ends. Per germline, CDR1 LNHNV and CDR2 YYDKDF (reference sequence). The CDR3 is 16 amino acids. The CDR3 DNA sequence: TGTGCCACCAGCAGAGATTACGGCGGATCCACCTACGAGCAGTACTTC. As protein: CATSRDYGGSTYEQYF. The full variable domain, completed using reference TRBV15 and TRBJ2-7, is DAMVIQNPRYQVTQFGKPVTLSCSQTLNHNVMYWYQQKSSQAPKLLFHYYDKDFNNEADTPDNFQSRRPNTSFCFLDIRSPGLGDTAMYLCATSRDYGGSTYEQYFGPGTRLTVT.

This chain joins TRBV19 and TRBJ2-7; D is perhaps TRBD1 (6 bases). V lost 9 bases, J lost 0 bases, and 18 bases lay in between. The germline gives CDR1 LNHDA, CDR2 SQIVND (reference sequence). CDR3 length equals 15 residues. As DNA, the CDR3 is TGTGCCAGCAGGACATTACAGGGTCCCTCCTACGAGCAGTACTTC. Translating it yields CASRTLQGPSYEQYF.

The chain employs TRBV6-6 and TRBJ1-2; possible D gene TRBD1, 6 bases. The CDR3 runs to 16 residues. The germline CDR1 and CDR2 sequences are MNHNY and SVGAGI (reference sequence). The V end was cut by 6 bases, the J end by 0 bases, with 17 bases between. CDR3 loop: CASSSTRGRANYGYTF. The CDR3 DNA sequence: TGTGCCAGCAGCTCCACCCGGGGGCGAGCTAACTATGGCTACACCTTC.

V and J are TRBV6-5 and TRBJ2-5; TRBD1 aligns across 7 bases. CDR1 is MNHEY and CDR2 is SVGAGI in the germline V gene. This CDR3 is 13 amino acids long. Trimming removed 10 bases from V and 1 base from J; junction bases left unmatched: 6. The CDR3 DNA follows: TGTGCCACCAAGGGACAGATCCAAGAGACCCAGTACTTC. This encodes CATKGQIQETQYF.

This clonotype was seen many times. V and J are TRBV12-3 or TRBV12-4 and TRBJ2-1; 10 bases agree with TRBD2. V shed 6 bases and J 4 bases; nucleotides not matched to a gene: 9. This CDR3 has 16 amino acids. The CDR3 sequence: CASSPEAGGGYNEQFF. The CDR3 coding sequence is TGTGCCAGCAGCCCTGAAGCGGGAGGGGGATACAATGAGCAGTTCTTC.

This clonotype was seen a handful of times. The V gene is TRBV20-1, the J gene TRBJ2-5; 7 bases are shared with TRBD1. V shed 4 bases and J 9 bases; nucleotides not matched to a gene: 20. The germline V gene encodes CDR1 DFQATT and CDR2 SNEGSKA (reference sequence). The CDR3 runs to 16 residues. The CDR3 spells CSAIFSGQANNQPQYF. The CDR3 nucleotides are TGCAGTGCTATTTTTTCAGGACAGGCCAACAATCAGCCCCAGTACTTC.

The chain couples TRBV10-3 to TRBJ1-3, with 7 bases that match TRBD1. The trim removed 5 bases at V and 0 bases at J, leaving 4 bases unmatched. The CDR3 spans 15 residues. The germline CDR1 and CDR2 sequences are ENHRY and SYGVKD. The CDR3 DNA sequence: TGTGCCATCAGTCCCAGGGGGGCCTCTGGAAACACCATATATTTT. Residues: CAISPRGASGNTIYF.

This clonotype was counted ten times or more. The chain couples TRBV27 to TRBJ2-7; no definite D call. From germline, CDR1 is MNHEY and CDR2 SMNVEV (reference sequence). The CDR3 covers 13 residues. Trimming took off 6 bases at V and 3 bases at J, with 12 bases between the two ends. The CDR3 nucleotides are TGTGCCAGCAGCCAGTGGAGAGGCTACGAGCAGTACTTC. Its protein product is CASSQWRGYEQYF.

As to this clonotype: This sequence may be a read error, since a much larger clone differs from it by one base. CDR3 coding DNA: TGTGCCGGCAGCGTAGCTATAACAGCCAACACTGAAGCTTTCTTT. Protein sequence: CAGSVAITANTEAFF. The J gene is TRBJ1-1, the V gene TRBV9; D is ambiguous. This CDR3 contains 15 residues. Germline V gives CDR1 SGDLS, CDR2 YYNGEE.

Points on this clonotype: Compared with germline, one end of the junction differs, possibly owing to a read error. The DNA for the CDR3 is TGCAGTGCTAGCCGGAGGAGGAACGCTGAAGCTTTCTTT. Protein product: CSASRRRNAEAFF. The chain combines TRBV20-1 with TRBJ1-1, with D unclear. The germline gives CDR1 DFQATT, CDR2 SNEGSKA (reference sequence). The CDR3 loop spans 13 amino acids.

This clonotype was seen many times. The chain employs TRBV7-9 and TRBJ1-2, with D possibly matching TRBD1 (5 bases). CDR1 SEHNR and CDR2 FQNEAQ come from the germline V gene (reference sequence). The CDR3 contains 14 residues. The V and J ends lost 6 bases and 4 bases respectively, with 15 bases between them. DNA for the CDR3: TGTGCCAGCAGACAGAGGGACCGACCCTATGGCTACACCTTC. It yields the protein CASRQRDRPYGYTF. The complete variable domain, with remaining parts taken from reference TRBV7-9 and TRBJ1-2, reads DTGVSQNPRHKITKRGQNVTFRCDPISEHNRLYWYRQTLGQGPEFLTYFQNEAQLEKSRLLSDRFSAERPKGSFSTLEIQRTEQGDSAMYLCASRQRDRPYGYTFGSGTRLTVV.